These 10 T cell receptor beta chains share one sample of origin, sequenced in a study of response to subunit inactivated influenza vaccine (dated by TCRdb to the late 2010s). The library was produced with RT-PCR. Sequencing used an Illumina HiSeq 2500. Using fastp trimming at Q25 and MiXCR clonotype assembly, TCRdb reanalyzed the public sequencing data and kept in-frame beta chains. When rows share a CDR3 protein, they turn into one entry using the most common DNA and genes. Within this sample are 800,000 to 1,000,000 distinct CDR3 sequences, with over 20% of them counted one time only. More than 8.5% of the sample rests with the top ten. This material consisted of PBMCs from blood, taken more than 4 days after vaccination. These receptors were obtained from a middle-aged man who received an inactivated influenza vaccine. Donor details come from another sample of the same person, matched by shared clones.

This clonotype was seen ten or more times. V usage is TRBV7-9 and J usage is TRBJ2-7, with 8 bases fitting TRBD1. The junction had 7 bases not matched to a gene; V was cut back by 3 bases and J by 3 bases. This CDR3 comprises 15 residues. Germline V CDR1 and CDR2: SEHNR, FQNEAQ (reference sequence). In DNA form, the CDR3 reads TGTGCCAGCAGCTTCGGGACAGGAAAAGGCTACGAGCAGTACTTC. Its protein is CASSFGTGKGYEQYF.

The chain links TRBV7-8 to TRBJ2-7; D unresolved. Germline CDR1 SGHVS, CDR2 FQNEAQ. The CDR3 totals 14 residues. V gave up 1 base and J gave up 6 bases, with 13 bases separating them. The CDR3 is CASSLGWVSGEQYF. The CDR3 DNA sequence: TGTGCCAGCAGCTTAGGTTGGGTATCTGGCGAGCAGTACTTC.

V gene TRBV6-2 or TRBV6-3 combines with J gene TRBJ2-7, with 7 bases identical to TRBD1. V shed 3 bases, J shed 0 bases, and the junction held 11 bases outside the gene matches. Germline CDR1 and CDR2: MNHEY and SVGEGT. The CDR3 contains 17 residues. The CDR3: CASSYTLGQQSSYEQYF. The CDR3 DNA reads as TGTGCCAGCAGTTATACCCTGGGACAGCAAAGCTCCTACGAGCAGTACTTC.

CDR3 nucleotides: TGCAGTGCTAGAGCTAGGGCTAGGAGAGAGACCCAGTACTTC. It specifies CSARARARRETQYF. The V and J genes are TRBV20-1 and TRBJ2-5; unclear D gene. CDR3 length: 14 amino acids. The germline gives CDR1 DFQATT, CDR2 SNEGSKA (reference sequence). V dropped 1 base and J dropped 4 bases, with 13 bases sitting between them.

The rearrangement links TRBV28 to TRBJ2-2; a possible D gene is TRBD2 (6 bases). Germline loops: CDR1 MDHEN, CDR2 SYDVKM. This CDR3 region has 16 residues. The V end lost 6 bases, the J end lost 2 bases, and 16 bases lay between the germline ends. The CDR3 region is CASRTHRDSNTGELFF. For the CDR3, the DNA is TGTGCCAGCAGAACCCACCGGGACTCTAACACCGGGGAGCTGTTTTTT.

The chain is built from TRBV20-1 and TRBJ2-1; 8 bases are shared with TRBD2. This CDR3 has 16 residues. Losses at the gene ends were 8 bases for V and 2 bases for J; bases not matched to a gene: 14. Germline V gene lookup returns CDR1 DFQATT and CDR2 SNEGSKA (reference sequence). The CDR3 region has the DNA TGCAGTCAGACCGCAGGCATTAGCGGGACCTACAATGAGCAGTTCTTC. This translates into CSQTAGISGTYNEQFF.

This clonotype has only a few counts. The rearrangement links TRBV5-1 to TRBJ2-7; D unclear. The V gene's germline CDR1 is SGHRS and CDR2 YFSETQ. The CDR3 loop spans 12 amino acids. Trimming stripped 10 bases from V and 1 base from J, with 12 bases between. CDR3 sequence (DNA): TGCGCCTACGGCGGAGATTCCTACGAGCAGTACTTC. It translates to CAYGGDSYEQYF.

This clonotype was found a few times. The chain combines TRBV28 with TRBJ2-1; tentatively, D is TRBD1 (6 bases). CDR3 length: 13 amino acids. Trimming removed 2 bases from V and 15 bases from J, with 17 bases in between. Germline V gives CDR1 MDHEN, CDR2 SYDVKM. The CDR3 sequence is CASSLGGTPVAFF. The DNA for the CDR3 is TGTGCCAGCAGTTTAGGGGGCACCCCGGTGGCGTTCTTC.

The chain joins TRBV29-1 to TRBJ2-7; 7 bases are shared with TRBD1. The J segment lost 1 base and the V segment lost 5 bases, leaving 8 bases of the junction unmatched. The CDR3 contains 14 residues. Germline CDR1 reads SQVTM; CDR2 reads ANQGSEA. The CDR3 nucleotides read TGCAGCGTTCGACCTCAGGGGGTTTCCTACGAGCAGTACTTC. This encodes CSVRPQGVSYEQYF.

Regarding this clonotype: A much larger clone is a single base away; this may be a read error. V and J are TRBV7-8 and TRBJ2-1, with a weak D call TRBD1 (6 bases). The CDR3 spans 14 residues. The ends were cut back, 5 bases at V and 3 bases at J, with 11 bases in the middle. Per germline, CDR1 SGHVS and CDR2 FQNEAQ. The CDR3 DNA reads TGTGCCAGCAGCGTGATAGGGGGCTACAATGAGCAGTTCTTC. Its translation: CASSVIGGYNEQFF.